The clone carrying this T cell receptor beta chain was seen repeatedly, ten times or more. No antigen is known for it. Germline V CDR1 and CDR2: LGHDT, YNNKEL (reference sequence). The CDR3 sequence is 12 residues long. Trimming removed 3 bases from V and 4 bases from J, with 4 bases in between. This record comes from a study of T cell repertoires in cytomegalovirus infection. Study as a whole: Public signatures in TCR beta pointed to CMV infection and matching HLA type. The study, taken as a whole, reports: The study found HLA-C-restricted CMV-specific TCR beta clonotypes dominating the ex vivo response. CMV carriers with the relevant HLA were identified by cumulative public TCR beta family frequency.

TCRdb reprocessed the reads with MiXCR, giving one entry per CDR3 protein. Of some 300,000 distinct CDR3 sequences listed, 9.6% are singletons. V usage is TRBV3-1 and J usage is TRBJ2-1; no firm D call. Material for sequencing was PBMCs. The sequence was obtained from a human donor in good health (CMV status not recorded). Some clones in this sample may be carry-over from other donors' samples. The CDR3 DNA follows: TGTGCCAGCAGCCATCCGTACAATGAGCAGTTCTTC. Its protein product is CASSHPYNEQFF.